Listed here are 20 T cell receptor beta chains from one sample, sequenced in a study of blood T cell repertoires in COVID-19. Repertoires were generated with immunoSEQ multiplex PCR, while TCRdb's copy carries only in-frame clones and drops some. Of fewer than 150,000 clones listed, under 85% are singletons. Material: peripheral blood. The receptors were sampled from a woman of 80 years or more in a cohort sampled during active or convalescent COVID-19.

This chain connects TRBV2 to TRBJ2-3; the D gene is possibly TRBD1 (5 bases). Germline assignment: CDR1 SNHLY and CDR2 FYNNEI. This CDR3 comprises 14 residues. V gave up 6 bases and J gave up 0 bases, with 10 bases separating them. In DNA form, the CDR3 reads TGTGCCAGCAGGCCGACAGTTAGCACAGATACGCAGTATTTT. Translated, it gives CASRPTVSTDTQYF.

This chain connects TRBV5-1 to TRBJ1-4; D gene ambiguous. V shed 4 bases and J shed 0 bases, with 7 bases lying between them. Germline values: CDR1 SGHRS, CDR2 YFSETQ. The CDR3 totals 14 residues. CDR3 residues: CASSVSATNEKLFF. The CDR3 region has the DNA TGCGCCAGCAGCGTGAGTGCAACTAATGAAAAACTGTTTTTT.

The DNA for the CDR3 is TGTGCCAGTGGGCCCGGGACAGGTGGTATGGATACGCAGTATTTT. This sequence encodes CASGPGTGGMDTQYF. The V gene is TRBV27, the J gene TRBJ2-3; 8 bases match TRBD1. The germline V gene encodes CDR1 MNHEY and CDR2 SMNVEV (reference sequence). V was pared by 9 bases and J by 6 bases, with 14 bases of the junction left unmatched. The CDR3 consists of 15 residues.

This clone has only a few counts. The chain joins TRBV14 to TRBJ2-7, with 9 positions matching TRBD2. The V and J ends lost 4 bases and 3 bases, in that order; junction bases with no gene match: 7. The CDR3 consists of 15 residues. CDR1 SGHDN and CDR2 FVKESK come from the germline V gene. This chain's CDR3 is CASSPVAGEFYEQYV. Here the CDR3 DNA reads TGTGCCAGCAGCCCCGTAGCGGGGGAGTTCTACGAGCAGTACGTC.

The gene calls are TRBV2 and TRBJ1-5; unclear D gene. CDR1 and CDR2 from the germline V gene are SNHLY and FYNNEI. The CDR3 extends over 15 amino acids. V lost 3 bases, J lost 10 bases, and 19 bases lay in between. The CDR3 bases are TGTGCCAGCAGTGAGAGGGCCGGGGTGCTAGGACCCCAGCATTTT. This encodes CASSERAGVLGPQHF. The complete variable domain, with remaining parts taken from reference TRBV2 and TRBJ1-5, reads EPEVTQTPSHQVTQMGQEVILRCVPISNHLYFYWYRQILGQKVEFLVSFYNNEISEKSEIFDDQFSVERPDGSNFTLKIRSTKLEDSAMYFCASSERAGVLGPQHFGDGTRLSIL.

The CDR3 sequence: CASAPGTSYGYTF. CDR3 sequence (DNA): TGCGCCAGCGCACCCGGGACAAGCTATGGCTACACCTTC. This chain uses TRBV10-2 with TRBJ1-2, with D possibly matching TRBD1 (6 bases). Germline CDR1 is WSHSY and CDR2 is SAAADI. V lost 8 bases to trimming and J lost 4 bases, with 14 bases between them. CDR3 size: 13 residues.

The genes are TRBV6-2 or TRBV6-3 and TRBJ2-1; 9 nucleotides agree with TRBD1. With 5 bases clipped from V and 9 bases from J, the junction kept 14 bases outside the gene matches. The CDR3 has 16 amino acids. CDR1 MNHEY and CDR2 SVGEGT come from the germline V gene. For the CDR3, the DNA is TGTGCCAGCAGTGGGTTCCTTTCCACAGGGGGCGGTGAGCAGTTCTTC. This encodes CASSGFLSTGGGEQFF.

The V call is TRBV28, the J call TRBJ2-3; no reliable D call. The CDR3 spans 13 residues. Germline CDR1 and CDR2: MDHEN and SYDVKM. Trimming shortened V by 6 bases and J by 7 bases, and 14 bases separated the two germline ends. The CDR3 region has the DNA TGTGCCAGCAGACTCCTTTCCACTAATACGCAGTATTTT. Translated: CASRLLSTNTQYF.

V and J are TRBV18 and TRBJ1-2; a weak D match, TRBD1 (6 bases). The V gene's germline CDR1 is KGHSH and CDR2 LQKENI. The germline V and J ends were trimmed by 3 bases and 4 bases, with 12 bases remaining between them. The CDR3 extends over 14 amino acids. DNA for the CDR3: TGTGCCAGCTCACCTCAGGGGCCGCGCTATGGCTACACCTTC. It specifies CASSPQGPRYGYTF.

The chain employs TRBV15 and TRBJ2-7; 7 nucleotides match TRBD1. Per the germline V gene, CDR1 is LNHNV and CDR2 is YYDKDF (reference sequence). V lost 0 bases to trimming and J lost 9 bases; unmatched junction nucleotides: 8. CDR3 size: 14 residues. CDR3 region: CATSREDRDGVQYF. CDR3 in DNA: TGTGCCACCAGCAGAGAAGACAGGGATGGGGTGCAGTACTTC.

The J gene is TRBJ1-1, the V gene TRBV28; a possible D gene is TRBD1 (6 bases). The CDR3 is made up of 13 amino acids. CDR1 and CDR2 (germline): MDHEN, SYDVKM. Between the trimmed V and J ends, which lost 7 bases and 1 base, there was a span of 10 bases. The CDR3 DNA sequence: TGTGCCAGCACCGGGACAAGGAACACTGAAGCTTTCTTT. Its translation is CASTGTRNTEAFF.

The CDR3 protein is CASSQRDIMNTEAFF. The CDR3 DNA follows: TGTGCCAGCTCACAACGGGACATTATGAACACTGAAGCTTTCTTT. The chain couples TRBV18 to TRBJ1-1; possibly TRBD1 for D (6 bases). Germline CDR1 reads KGHSH; CDR2 reads LQKENI. V was pared by 4 bases and J by 0 bases, with 12 bases between. The CDR3 is made up of 15 amino acids.

The rearrangement uses TRBV27 and TRBJ2-1; D is perhaps TRBD2 (5 bases). V was trimmed by 6 bases and J by 8 bases, leaving 14 bases between them. The CDR3 has 13 amino acids. Germline lookup yields CDR1 MNHEY and CDR2 SMNVEV (reference sequence). The CDR3 sequence is CASSLRRRDEQFF. The CDR3 DNA reads as TGTGCCAGCAGCCTCCGCCGGCGGGATGAGCAGTTCTTC.

This chain links TRBV28 with TRBJ2-5; D is ambiguous. The CDR3 is made up of 12 amino acids. Germline V gene sequence: CDR1 MDHEN, CDR2 SYDVKM. Trimming took off 4 bases at V and 5 bases at J, with 8 bases between the two ends. The CDR3 nucleotides read TGTGCCAGCAGTTCCGAGCCCGAGACCCAGTACTTC. This translates into CASSSEPETQYF.

Only one count was recorded for this clone. The CDR3 loop is CASHRGRSDTQYF. Here the CDR3 DNA reads TGTGCCAGCCACAGGGGGCGCTCAGATACGCAGTATTTT. The rearrangement uses TRBV2 and TRBJ2-3; TRBD1 agrees at 9 bases. The CDR3 covers 13 residues. With V trimmed by 8 bases and J by 4 bases, 4 bases remained unmatched. CDR1 and CDR2 from the germline V gene are SNHLY and FYNNEI.

This clone was detected only a few times. The V call is TRBV4-2, the J call TRBJ1-2; D not resolved. The germline CDR1 and CDR2 sequences are LGHNA and YNFKEQ. Trimming cost V 1 base and J 7 bases, with 13 bases left between them. The CDR3 is 14 residues long. CDR3 region: CASSQGLEGFGYTF. CDR3 DNA: TGTGCCAGCAGCCAAGGCCTTGAGGGATTTGGCTACACCTTC.

The chain is built from TRBV19 and TRBJ2-2, with 9 bases lining up with TRBD1. Germline CDR1 LNHDA, CDR2 SQIVND (reference sequence). The CDR3 consists of 17 residues. Losses at the gene ends were 3 bases for V and 6 bases for J; bases not matched to a gene: 11. In DNA form, the CDR3 reads TGTGCCAGTAGTATGACCGGGACAGGGTCTATAGCCGGGGAGCTGTTTTTT. Translating it yields CASSMTGTGSIAGELFF.

The genes are TRBV5-1 and TRBJ2-5, with TRBD2 matching over 10 bases. After removal of 5 bases from V and 3 bases from J, the junction contained 19 bases not matched to a gene. This CDR3 region has 19 residues. Germline CDR1 SGHRS, CDR2 YFSETQ. The CDR3 loop reads CASSRGQGRASGGEETQYF. In DNA, the CDR3 is TGCGCCAGCAGTCGCGGACAGGGAAGGGCTAGCGGGGGAGAAGAGACCCAGTACTTC.

CDR3 in DNA: TGTGCCAGCAGTTACTCGATATCTCCAGGTAGAGAGACCCAGTACTTC. Translating it yields CASSYSISPGRETQYF. This sequence joins TRBV6-6 and TRBJ2-5, with no clear D. The CDR3 contains 16 residues. Germline-derived CDR1 and CDR2 are MNHNY and SVGAGI (reference sequence). The V end lost 0 bases, the J end lost 4 bases, and 15 bases lay between the germline ends.

The V gene is TRBV7-9, the J gene TRBJ1-2, with a possible D match to TRBD1 (6 bases). The CDR3 is 14 amino acids. Germline V gives CDR1 SEHNR, CDR2 FQNEAQ (reference sequence). The V and J ends lost 6 bases and 4 bases respectively, with 15 bases between them. CDR3 residues: CASREKDSPYGYTF. DNA of the CDR3: TGTGCCAGCAGGGAAAAGGACAGCCCCTATGGCTACACCTTC.